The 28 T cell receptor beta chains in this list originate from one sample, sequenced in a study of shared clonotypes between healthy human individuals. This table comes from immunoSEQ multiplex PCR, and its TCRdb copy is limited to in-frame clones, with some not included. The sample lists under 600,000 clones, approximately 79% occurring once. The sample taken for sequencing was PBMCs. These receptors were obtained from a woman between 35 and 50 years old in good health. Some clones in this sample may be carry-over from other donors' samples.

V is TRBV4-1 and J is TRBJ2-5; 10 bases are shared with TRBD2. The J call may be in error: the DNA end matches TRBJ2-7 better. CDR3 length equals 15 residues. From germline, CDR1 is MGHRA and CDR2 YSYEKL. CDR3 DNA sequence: TGCGCCAGCAGCCAGGAAGCGGGAGGGGACTACGAGCAGTACTTC. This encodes CASSQEAGGDYEQYF.

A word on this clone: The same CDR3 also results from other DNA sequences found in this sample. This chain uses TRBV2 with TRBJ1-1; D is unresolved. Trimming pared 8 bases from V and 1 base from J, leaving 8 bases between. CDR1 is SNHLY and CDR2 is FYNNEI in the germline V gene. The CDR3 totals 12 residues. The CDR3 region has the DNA TGTGCCAGCCGAGGCGGGAACACTGAAGCTTTCTTT. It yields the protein CASRGGNTEAFF.

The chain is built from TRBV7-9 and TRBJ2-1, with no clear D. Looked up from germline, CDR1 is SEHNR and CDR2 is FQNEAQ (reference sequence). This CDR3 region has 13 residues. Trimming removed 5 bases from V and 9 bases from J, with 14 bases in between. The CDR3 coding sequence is TGTGCCAGCAGCCAGACCTCAAGCCGTGAGCAGTTCTTC. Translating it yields CASSQTSSREQFF.

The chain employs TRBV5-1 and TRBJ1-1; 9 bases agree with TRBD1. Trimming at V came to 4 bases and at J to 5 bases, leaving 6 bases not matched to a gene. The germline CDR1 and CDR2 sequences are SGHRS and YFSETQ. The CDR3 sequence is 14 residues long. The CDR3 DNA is TGCGCCAGCAGCACGGGACAGGGAATGACTGAAGCTTTCTTT. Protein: CASSTGQGMTEAFF.

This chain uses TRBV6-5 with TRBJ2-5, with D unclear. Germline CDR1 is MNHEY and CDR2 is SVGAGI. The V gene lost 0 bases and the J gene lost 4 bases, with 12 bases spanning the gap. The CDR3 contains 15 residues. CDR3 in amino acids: CASSYSQYTPETQYF. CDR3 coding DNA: TGTGCCAGCAGTTACTCTCAGTATACTCCAGAGACCCAGTACTTC.

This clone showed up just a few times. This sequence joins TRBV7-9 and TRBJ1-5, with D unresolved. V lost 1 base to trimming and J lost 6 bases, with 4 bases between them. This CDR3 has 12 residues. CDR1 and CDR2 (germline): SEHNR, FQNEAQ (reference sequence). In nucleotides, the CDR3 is TGTGCCAGCAGCTTAGACACTCAGCCCCAGCATTTT. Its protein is CASSLDTQPQHF.

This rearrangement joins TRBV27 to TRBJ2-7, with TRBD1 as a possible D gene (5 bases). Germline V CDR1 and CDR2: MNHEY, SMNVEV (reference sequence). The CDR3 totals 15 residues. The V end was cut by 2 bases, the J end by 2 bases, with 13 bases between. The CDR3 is CASSLRWQGPYEQYF. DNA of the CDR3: TGTGCCAGCAGTTTACGTTGGCAGGGCCCCTACGAGCAGTACTTC.

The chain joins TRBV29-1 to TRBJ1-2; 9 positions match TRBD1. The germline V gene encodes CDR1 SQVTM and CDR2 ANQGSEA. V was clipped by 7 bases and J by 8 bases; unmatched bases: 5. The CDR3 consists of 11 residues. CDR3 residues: CSDGTGWGYTF. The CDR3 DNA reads TGCAGCGATGGGACAGGGTGGGGCTACACCTTC.

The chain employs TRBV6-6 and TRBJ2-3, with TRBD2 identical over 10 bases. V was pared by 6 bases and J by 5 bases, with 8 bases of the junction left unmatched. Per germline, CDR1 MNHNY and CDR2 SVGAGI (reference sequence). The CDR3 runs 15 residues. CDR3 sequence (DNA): TGTGCCAGCAGCCCCCCTCTAGCGGGAGTAGATACGCAGTATTTT. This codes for CASSPPLAGVDTQYF.

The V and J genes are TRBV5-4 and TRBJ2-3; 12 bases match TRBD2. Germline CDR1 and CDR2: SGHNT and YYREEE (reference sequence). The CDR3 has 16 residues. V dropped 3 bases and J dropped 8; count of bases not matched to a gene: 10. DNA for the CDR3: TGTGCCAGCAGCTCGGGGCTAGCGGGAGGGAGGGGTACGCAGTATTTT. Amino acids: CASSSGLAGGRGTQYF.

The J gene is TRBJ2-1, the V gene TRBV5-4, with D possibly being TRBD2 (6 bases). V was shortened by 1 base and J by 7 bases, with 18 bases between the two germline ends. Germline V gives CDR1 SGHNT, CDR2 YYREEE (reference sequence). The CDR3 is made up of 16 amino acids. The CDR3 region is CASSLIGSGDSNEQFF. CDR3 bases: TGTGCCAGCAGCTTGATAGGGTCGGGAGATAGTAATGAGCAGTTCTTC.

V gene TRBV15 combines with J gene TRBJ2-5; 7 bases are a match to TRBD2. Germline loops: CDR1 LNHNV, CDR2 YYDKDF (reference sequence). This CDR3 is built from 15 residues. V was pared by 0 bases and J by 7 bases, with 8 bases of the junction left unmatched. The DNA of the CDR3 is TGTGCCACCAGCAGAGATCAGGGAGGGTCGTGGACCCAGTACTTC. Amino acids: CATSRDQGGSWTQYF.

The CDR3: CASSARLAGVYNEQFF. The CDR3 DNA reads as TGTGCCAGCAGCGCCCGACTAGCGGGAGTCTACAATGAGCAGTTCTTC. The chain is built from TRBV7-8 and TRBJ2-1, with TRBD2 matching 12 bases. After removal of 5 bases from V and 3 bases from J, the junction contained 5 bases not matched to a gene. This CDR3 region has 16 residues. Germline assignment: CDR1 SGHVS and CDR2 FQNEAQ. Combining the CDR3 with reference TRBV7-8 and TRBJ2-1 gives the whole variable domain GAGVSQSPRYKVAKRGQDVALRCDPISGHVSLFWYQQALGQGPEFLTYFQNEAQLDKSGLPSDRFFAERPEGSVSTLKIQRTQQEDSAVYLCASSARLAGVYNEQFFGPGTRLTVL.

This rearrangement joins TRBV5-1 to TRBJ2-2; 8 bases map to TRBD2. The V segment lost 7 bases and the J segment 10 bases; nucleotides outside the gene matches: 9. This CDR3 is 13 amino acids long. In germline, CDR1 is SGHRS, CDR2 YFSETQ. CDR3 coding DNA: TGCGCCAGCGGATTTAGCGGGAAGACGGAGCTGTTTTTT. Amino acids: CASGFSGKTELFF.

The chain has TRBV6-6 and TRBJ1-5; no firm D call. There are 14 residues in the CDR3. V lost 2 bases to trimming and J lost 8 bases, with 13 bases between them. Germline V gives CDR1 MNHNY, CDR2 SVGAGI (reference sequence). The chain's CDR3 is CASSYDGQVKPQHF. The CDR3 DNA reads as TGTGCCAGCAGTTACGACGGCCAAGTAAAGCCCCAGCATTTT.

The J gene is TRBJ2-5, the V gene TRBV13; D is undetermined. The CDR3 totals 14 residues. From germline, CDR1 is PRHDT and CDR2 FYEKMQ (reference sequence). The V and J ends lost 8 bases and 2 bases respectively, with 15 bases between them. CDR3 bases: TGTGCCAGCCTCCTGGGAAATTTGCAAGAGACCCAGTACTTC. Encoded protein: CASLLGNLQETQYF.

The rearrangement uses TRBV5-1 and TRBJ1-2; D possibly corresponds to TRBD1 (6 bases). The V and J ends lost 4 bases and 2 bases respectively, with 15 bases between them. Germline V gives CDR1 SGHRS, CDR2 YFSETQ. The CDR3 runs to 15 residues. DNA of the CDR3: TGCGCCAGCAGCCCCACGAGTGACAGGAACTATGGCTACACCTTC. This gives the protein CASSPTSDRNYGYTF.

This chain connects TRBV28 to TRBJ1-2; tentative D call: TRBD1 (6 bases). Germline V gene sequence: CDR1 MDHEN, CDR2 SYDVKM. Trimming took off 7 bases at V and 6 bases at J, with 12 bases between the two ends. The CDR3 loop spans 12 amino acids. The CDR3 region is CASTETGDGYTF. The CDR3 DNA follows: TGTGCCAGCACCGAGACAGGAGATGGCTACACCTTC.

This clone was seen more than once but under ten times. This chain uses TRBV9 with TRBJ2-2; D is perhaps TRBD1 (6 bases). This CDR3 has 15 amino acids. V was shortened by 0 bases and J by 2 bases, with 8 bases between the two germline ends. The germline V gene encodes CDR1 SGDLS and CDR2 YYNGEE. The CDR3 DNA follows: TGTGCCAGCAGCGTAGCGGGACACAACACCGGGGAGCTGTTTTTT. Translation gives CASSVAGHNTGELFF.

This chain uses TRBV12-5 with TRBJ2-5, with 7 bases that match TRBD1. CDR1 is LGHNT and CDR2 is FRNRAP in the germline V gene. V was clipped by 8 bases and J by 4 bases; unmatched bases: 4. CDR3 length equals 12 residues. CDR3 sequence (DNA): TGTGCTAGTCAGGGGGTGGGAGAGACCCAGTACTTC. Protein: CASQGVGETQYF. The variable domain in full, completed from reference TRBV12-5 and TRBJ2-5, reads DARVTQTPRHKVTEMGQEVTMRCQPILGHNTVFWYRQTMMQGLELLAYFRNRAPLDDSGMPKDRFSAEMPDATLATLKIQPSEPRDSAVYFCASQGVGETQYFGPGTRLLVL.

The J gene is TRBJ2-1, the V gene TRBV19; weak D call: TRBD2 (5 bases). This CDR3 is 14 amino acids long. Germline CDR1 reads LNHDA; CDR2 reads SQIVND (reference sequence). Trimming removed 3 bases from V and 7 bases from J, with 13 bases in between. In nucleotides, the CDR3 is TGTGCCAGTAGTATTAGGAGGACGGGTAATGAGCAGTTCTTC. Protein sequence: CASSIRRTGNEQFF.

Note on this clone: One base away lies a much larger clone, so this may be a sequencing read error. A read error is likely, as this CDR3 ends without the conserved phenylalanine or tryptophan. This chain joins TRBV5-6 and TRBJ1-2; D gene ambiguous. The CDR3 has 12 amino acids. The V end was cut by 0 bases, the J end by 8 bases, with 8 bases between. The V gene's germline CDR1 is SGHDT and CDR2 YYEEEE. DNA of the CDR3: TGTGCCAGCAGCTTGGGCGGTCAGGGCTACACCTGC. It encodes CASSLGGQGYTC.

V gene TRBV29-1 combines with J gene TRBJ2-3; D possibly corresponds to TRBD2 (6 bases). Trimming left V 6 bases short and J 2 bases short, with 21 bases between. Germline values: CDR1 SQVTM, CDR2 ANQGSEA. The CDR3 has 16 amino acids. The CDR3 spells CSVISLSGVSTDTQYF. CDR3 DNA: TGCAGCGTCATATCACTTAGCGGAGTTTCCACAGATACGCAGTATTTT.

The CDR3 region is CASSLDRTLFAQHF. The CDR3 DNA follows: TGTGCCAGCAGTCTTGACAGGACCCTTTTTGCCCAGCATTTT. V is TRBV2 and J is TRBJ1-5; D possibly corresponds to TRBD1 (6 bases). Germline V gene lookup returns CDR1 SNHLY and CDR2 FYNNEI. The CDR3 extends over 14 amino acids. V dropped 5 bases and J dropped 11 bases, with 19 bases sitting between them.

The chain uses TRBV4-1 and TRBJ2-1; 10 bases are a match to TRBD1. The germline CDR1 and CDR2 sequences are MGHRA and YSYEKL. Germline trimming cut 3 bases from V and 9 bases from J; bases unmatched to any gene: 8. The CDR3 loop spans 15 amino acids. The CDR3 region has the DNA TGCGCCAGCAGCCATAAAGGGGACAGGGGAGTTGAGCAGTTCTTC. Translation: CASSHKGDRGVEQFF.

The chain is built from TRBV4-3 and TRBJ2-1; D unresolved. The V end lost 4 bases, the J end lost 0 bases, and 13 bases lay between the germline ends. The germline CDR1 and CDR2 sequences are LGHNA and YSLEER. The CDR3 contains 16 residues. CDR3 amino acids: CASSRSSRSSYNEQFF. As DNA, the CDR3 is TGCGCCAGCAGCCGTTCATCCAGGAGCTCCTACAATGAGCAGTTCTTC.

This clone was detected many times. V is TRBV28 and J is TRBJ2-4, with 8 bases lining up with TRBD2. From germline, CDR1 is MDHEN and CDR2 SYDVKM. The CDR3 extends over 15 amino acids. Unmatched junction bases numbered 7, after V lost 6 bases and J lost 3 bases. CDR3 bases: TGTGCCAGCAGGACTTTTAGCGGGAACAAAAACATTCAGTACTTC. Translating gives CASRTFSGNKNIQYF. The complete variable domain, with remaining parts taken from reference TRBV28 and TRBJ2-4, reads DVKVTQSSRYLVKRTGEKVFLECVQDMDHENMFWYRQDPGLGLRLIYFSYDVKMKEKGDIPEGYSVSREKKERFSLILESASTNQTSMYLCASRTFSGNKNIQYFGAGTRLSVL.

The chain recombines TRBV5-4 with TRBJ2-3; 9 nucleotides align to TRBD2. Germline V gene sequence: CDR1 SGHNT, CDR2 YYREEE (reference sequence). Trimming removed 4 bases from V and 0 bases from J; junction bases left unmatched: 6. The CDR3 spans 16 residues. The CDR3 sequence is CASSPGTSLSTDTQYF. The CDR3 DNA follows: TGTGCCAGCAGCCCAGGGACTAGCCTTAGCACAGATACGCAGTATTTT.